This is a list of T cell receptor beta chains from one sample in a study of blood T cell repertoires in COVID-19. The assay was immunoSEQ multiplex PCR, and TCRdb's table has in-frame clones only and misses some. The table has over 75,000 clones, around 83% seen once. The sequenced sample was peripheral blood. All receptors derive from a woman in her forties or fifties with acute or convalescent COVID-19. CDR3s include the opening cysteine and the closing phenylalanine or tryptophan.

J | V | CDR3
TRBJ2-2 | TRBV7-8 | CASSLLPNPTGELFF
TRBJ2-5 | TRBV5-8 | CASSNRDFRLQETQYF
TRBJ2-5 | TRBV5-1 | CASSLRGAIQETQYF
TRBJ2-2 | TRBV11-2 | CASSQSGAGGIGGELFF
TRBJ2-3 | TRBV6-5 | CASTSGDSGSTQYF
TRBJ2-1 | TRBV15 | CATRRSRRDLGYNEQFF
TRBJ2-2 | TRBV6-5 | CASRKSGGHTGELFF
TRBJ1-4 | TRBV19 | CASSQGTNEKLFF
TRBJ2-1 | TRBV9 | CASSQSPGTSGIHNEQFF
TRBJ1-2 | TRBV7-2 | CASSLMGGRYTF
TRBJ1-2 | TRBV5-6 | CASSPGPGDYGYTF
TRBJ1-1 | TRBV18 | CASSPKGTGNSFTEAFF
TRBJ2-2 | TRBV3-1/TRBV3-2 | CASSPLAVYTGELFF
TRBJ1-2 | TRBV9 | CASSGSTGSYGYTF
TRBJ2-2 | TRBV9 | CASSVRTGVTGELFF
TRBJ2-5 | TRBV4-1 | CASSLHRDTQETQYF
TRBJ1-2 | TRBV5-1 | CASSFGSVGGYTF
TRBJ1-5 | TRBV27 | CASSPRGNGPQHF
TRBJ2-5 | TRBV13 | CASSRRARQETQYF
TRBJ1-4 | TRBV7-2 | CASSQGAATNEKLFF
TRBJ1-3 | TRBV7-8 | CASSHEGQFQSF
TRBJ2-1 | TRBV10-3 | CATARTGEGSSYNEQFF
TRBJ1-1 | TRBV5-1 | CASSLGLRNTEAFF
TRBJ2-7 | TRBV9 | CASSVGPGEADEQYF
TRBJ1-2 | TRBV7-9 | CASSLGQGSYGYTF
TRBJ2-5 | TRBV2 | CASSGRLVRQETQYF
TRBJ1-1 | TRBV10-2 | CASSVQGKAEAFF
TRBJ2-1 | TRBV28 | CASSPSERYNEQFF
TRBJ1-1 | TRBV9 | CASSQGSNTEAFF
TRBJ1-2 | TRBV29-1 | CSVEGGQNNYGYTF
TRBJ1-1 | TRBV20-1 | CSARVAAEAFF
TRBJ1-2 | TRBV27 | CASRPGVGSGYTF
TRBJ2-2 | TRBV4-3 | CASSQDYTGELFF
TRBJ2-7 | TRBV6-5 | CASGGSSYEQYF
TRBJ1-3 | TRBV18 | CASSPRQGSGNTIYF
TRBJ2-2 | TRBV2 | CASTNTGELFF
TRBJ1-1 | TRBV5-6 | CASSLGTGRLMNTEAFF
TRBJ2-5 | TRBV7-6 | CASSLSLRVRGRETQYF
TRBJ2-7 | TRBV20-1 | CSATPSYEQYF
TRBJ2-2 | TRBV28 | CASRPDRPGELFF
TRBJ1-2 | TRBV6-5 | CASSYGGGAHIYGYTF
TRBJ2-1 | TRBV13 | CASEVWTINEQFF
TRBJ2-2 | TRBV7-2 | CASSFLLLGRSNTGELFF
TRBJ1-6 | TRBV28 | CASRAGRGYNSPLHF
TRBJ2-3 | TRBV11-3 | CASSKDGGTDTQYF
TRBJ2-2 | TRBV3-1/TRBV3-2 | CASSLRGTGELFF